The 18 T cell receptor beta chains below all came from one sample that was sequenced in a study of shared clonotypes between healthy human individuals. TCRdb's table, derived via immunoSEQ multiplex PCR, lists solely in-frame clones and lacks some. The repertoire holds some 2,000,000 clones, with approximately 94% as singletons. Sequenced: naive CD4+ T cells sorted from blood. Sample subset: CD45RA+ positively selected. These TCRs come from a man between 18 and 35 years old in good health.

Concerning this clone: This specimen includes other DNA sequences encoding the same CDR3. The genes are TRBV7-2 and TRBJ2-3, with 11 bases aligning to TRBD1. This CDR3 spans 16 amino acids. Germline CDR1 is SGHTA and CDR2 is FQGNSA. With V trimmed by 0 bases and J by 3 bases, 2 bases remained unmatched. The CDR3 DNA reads TGTGCCAGCAGCTTAGCTGGGACAGGGGGAACAGATACGCAGTATTTT. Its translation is CASSLAGTGGTDTQYF. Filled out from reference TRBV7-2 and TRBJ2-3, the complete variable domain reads GAGVSQSPSNKVTEKGKDVELRCDPISGHTALYWYRQSLGQGLEFLIYFQGNSAPDKSGLPSDRFSAERTGGSVSTLTIQRTQQEDSAVYLCASSLAGTGGTDTQYFGPGTRLTVL.

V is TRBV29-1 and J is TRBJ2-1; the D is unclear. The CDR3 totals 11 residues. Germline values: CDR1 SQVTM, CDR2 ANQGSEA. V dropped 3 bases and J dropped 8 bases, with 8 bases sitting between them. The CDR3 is CSVDSVHEQFF. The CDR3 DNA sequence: TGCAGCGTTGATTCGGTACATGAGCAGTTCTTC.

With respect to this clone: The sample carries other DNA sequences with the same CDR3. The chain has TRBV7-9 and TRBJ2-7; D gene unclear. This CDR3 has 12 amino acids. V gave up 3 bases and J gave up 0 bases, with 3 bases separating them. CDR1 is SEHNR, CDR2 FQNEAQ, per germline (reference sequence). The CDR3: CASSFDSYEQYF. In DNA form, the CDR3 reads TGTGCCAGCAGCTTCGACTCCTACGAGCAGTACTTC.

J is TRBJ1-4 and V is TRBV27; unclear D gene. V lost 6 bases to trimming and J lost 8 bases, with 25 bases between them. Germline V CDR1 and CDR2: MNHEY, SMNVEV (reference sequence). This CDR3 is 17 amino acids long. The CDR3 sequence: CASSQLSRIGEQEKLFF. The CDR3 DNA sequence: TGTGCCAGCAGCCAACTCTCCAGGATCGGGGAACAGGAAAAACTGTTTTTT. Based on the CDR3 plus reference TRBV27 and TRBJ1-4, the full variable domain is EAQVTQNPRYLITVTGKKLTVTCSQNMNHEYMSWYRQDPGLGLRQIYYSMNVEVTDKGDVPEGYKVSRKEKRNFPLILESPSPNQTSLYFCASSQLSRIGEQEKLFFGSGTQLSVL.

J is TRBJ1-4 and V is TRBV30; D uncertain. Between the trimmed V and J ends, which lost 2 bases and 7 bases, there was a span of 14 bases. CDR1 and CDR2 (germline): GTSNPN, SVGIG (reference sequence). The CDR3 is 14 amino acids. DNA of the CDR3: TGTGCCTGGAGTCTCGGGCAGATTAGTGAAAAACTGTTTTTT. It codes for CAWSLGQISEKLFF.

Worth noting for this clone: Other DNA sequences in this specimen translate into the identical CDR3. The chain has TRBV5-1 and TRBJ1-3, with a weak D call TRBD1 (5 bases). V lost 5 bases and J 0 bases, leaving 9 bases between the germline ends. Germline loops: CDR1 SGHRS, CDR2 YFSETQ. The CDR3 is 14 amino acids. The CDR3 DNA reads TGCGCCAGCAGTGAGGGGAGCTCTGGAAACACCATATATTTT. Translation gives CASSEGSSGNTIYF.

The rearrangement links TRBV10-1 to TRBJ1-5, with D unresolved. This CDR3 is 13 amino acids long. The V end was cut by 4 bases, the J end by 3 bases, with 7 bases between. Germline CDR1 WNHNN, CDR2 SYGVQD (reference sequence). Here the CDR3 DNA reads TGCGCCAGCAGTGGGGGTACCAATCAGCCCCAGCATTTT. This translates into CASSGGTNQPQHF.

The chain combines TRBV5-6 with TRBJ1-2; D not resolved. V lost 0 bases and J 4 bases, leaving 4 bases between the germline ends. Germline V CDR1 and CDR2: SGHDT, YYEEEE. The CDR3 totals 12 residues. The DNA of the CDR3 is TGTGCCAGCAGCTTGGGGGTCTATGGCTACACCTTC. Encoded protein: CASSLGVYGYTF.

For the CDR3, the DNA is TGTGCCATCAGTGAGTCGGGACACCAGGAGGGACAGCCCCAGCATTTT. It encodes CAISESGHQEGQPQHF. The chain recombines TRBV10-3 with TRBJ1-5; D is perhaps TRBD1 (6 bases). Trimming pared 0 bases from V and 7 bases from J, leaving 16 bases between. CDR3 length equals 16 residues. The germline V gene has CDR1 ENHRY and CDR2 SYGVKD.

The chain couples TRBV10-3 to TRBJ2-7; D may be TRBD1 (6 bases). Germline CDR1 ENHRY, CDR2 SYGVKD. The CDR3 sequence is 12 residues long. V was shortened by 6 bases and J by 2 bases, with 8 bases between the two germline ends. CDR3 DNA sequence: TGTGCCATCAGGGACAGTACCTACGAGCAGTACTTC. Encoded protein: CAIRDSTYEQYF.

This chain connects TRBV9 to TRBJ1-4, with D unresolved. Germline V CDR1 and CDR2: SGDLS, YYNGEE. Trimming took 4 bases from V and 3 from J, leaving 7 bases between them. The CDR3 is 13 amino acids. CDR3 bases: TGTGCCAGCAGCCGGTCAGCTAATGAAAAACTGTTTTTT. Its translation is CASSRSANEKLFF. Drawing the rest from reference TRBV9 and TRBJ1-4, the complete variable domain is DSGVTQTPKHLITATGQRVTLRCSPRSGDLSVYWYQQSLDQGLQFLIQYYNGEERAKGNILERFSAQQFPDLHSELNLSSLELGDSALYFCASSRSANEKLFFGSGTQLSVL.

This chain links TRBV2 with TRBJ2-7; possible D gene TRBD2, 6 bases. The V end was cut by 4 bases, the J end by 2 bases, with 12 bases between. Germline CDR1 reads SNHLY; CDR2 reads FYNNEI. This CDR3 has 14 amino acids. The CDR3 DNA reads TGTGCCAGCAGTGCGACTAGGCCCACCTACGAGCAGTACTTC. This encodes CASSATRPTYEQYF.

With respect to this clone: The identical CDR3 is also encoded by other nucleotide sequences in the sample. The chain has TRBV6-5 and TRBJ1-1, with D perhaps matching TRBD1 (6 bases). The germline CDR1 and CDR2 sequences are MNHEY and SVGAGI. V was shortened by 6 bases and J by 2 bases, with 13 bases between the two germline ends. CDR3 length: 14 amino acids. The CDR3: CASRTTGGNTEAFF. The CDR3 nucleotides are TGTGCCAGCAGAACGACAGGCGGAAACACTGAAGCTTTCTTT.

CDR3 sequence reads: CASSLGQGFDYGYTF. The CDR3 nucleotides are TGTGCCAGCAGCTTGGGGCAGGGGTTTGACTATGGCTACACCTTC. The chain employs TRBV5-6 and TRBJ1-2; the D gene is possibly TRBD1 (6 bases). From germline, CDR1 is SGHDT and CDR2 YYEEEE. The germline V and J ends were trimmed by 0 bases and 3 bases, with 12 bases remaining between them. The CDR3 is 15 amino acids.

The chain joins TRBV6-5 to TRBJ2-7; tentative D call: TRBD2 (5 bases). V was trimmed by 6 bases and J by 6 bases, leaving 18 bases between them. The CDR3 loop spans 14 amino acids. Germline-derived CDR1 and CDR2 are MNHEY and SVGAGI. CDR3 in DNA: TGTGCCAGCAGACGGGATTCAGGAAGAGGCGAGCAGTACTTC. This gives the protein CASRRDSGRGEQYF.

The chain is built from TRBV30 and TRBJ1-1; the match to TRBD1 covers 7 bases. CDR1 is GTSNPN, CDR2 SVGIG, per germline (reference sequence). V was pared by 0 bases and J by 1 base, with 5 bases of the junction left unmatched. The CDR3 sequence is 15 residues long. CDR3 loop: CAWSVLRTGNTEAFF. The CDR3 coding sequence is TGTGCCTGGAGTGTACTACGGACAGGGAACACTGAAGCTTTCTTT.

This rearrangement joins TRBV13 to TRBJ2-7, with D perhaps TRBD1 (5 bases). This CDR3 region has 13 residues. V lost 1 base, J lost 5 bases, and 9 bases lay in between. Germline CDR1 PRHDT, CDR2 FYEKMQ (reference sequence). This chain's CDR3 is CASSLEPRDEQYF. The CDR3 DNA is TGTGCCAGCAGCTTAGAACCCAGGGACGAGCAGTACTTC.

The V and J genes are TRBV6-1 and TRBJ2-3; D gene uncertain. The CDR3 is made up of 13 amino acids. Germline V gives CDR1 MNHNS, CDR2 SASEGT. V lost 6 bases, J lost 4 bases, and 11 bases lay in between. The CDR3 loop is CASRERVSDTQYF. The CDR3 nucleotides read TGTGCCAGCAGGGAAAGGGTATCAGATACGCAGTATTTT.